These 27 T cell receptor beta chains originate from one sample sequenced in a study of CD8 T cells in Susac syndrome. Random-hexamer reverse transcription was applied to roughly 0.5 to 1 ug RNA. A single record per CDR3 protein comes from TCRdb applying MiXCR to the immunoSEQ multiplex PCR reads. The table has fewer than 95,000 distinct CDR3 sequences, approximately 96% seen once; the top ten hold approximately 0.57%. Source material: CD8+ T cells from PBMCs. The source is a human donor with Susac syndrome.

The chain employs TRBV24-1 and TRBJ1-5; D ambiguous. CDR1 is KGHDR and CDR2 is SFDVKD in the germline V gene. V was cut by 9 bases and J by 2 bases, with 13 bases left in between. The CDR3 covers 14 residues. As DNA, the CDR3 is TGTGCCACCTCCCAGACGGGAGGCAATCAGCCCCAGCATTTT. Translated: CATSQTGGNQPQHF.

The chain uses TRBV5-1 and TRBJ2-5; TRBD2 aligns across 8 bases. The junction had 12 bases not matched to a gene; V was cut back by 3 bases and J by 5 bases. Germline V gene sequence: CDR1 SGHRS, CDR2 YFSETQ. The CDR3 length is 16 residues. CDR3: CASSWTDSGEGETQYF. In DNA, the CDR3 is TGCGCCAGCAGCTGGACTGATAGCGGGGAAGGGGAGACCCAGTACTTC.

The CDR3 here is CSAKPDRGETQYF. The CDR3 region has the DNA TGCAGTGCCAAACCTGACAGAGGGGAGACCCAGTACTTC. The V call is TRBV20-1, the J call TRBJ2-5; the D call may be TRBD1 or TRBD2 (5 bases each). The V gene's germline CDR1 is DFQATT and CDR2 SNEGSKA (reference sequence). CDR3 length: 13 residues. V shed 6 bases and J shed 5 bases, with 16 bases lying between them.

The chain couples TRBV9 to TRBJ2-5; 8 bases agree with TRBD2. The CDR3 is 15 residues long. V was pared by 4 bases and J by 4 bases, with 9 bases of the junction left unmatched. Germline assignment: CDR1 SGDLS and CDR2 YYNGEE. CDR3 nucleotides: TGTGCCAGCAGCCCCGGGGGGGGGAAAGGAGAGACCCAGTACTTC. Translation: CASSPGGGKGETQYF.

The rearrangement links TRBV29-1 to TRBJ2-1; D is tentatively TRBD1 or TRBD2 (5 bases each). V gave up 0 bases and J gave up 6 bases, with 12 bases separating them. The germline gives CDR1 SQVTM, CDR2 ANQGSEA. The CDR3 spans 14 residues. In DNA form, the CDR3 reads TGCAGCGTTGAAGATAGGGACGGTTTCAATGAGCAGTTCTTC. The encoded protein is CSVEDRDGFNEQFF.

V usage is TRBV7-9 and J usage is TRBJ2-2, with 8 nucleotides matching TRBD1. The junction had 9 bases not matched to a gene; V was cut back by 5 bases and J by 7 bases. The CDR3 extends over 15 amino acids. The V gene's germline CDR1 is SEHNR and CDR2 FQNEAQ (reference sequence). CDR3 DNA: TGTGCCAGCAGCGAGAGGACAGGGTCTGGCGGGGAGCTGTTTTTT. The encoded protein is CASSERTGSGGELFF.

V gene TRBV20-1 combines with J gene TRBJ2-5, with 9 bases lining up with TRBD2. The CDR3 spans 16 residues. In germline, CDR1 is DFQATT, CDR2 SNEGSKA (reference sequence). Trimming took 5 bases from V and 5 from J; bases not matched to a gene: 15. The CDR3 spells CSARASGVVQQETQYF. Written as DNA, the CDR3 is TGCAGTGCTCGGGCTAGCGGGGTCGTCCAACAGGAGACCCAGTACTTC.

This chain joins TRBV20-1 and TRBJ2-3; 8 positions match TRBD2. Losses at the gene ends were 3 bases for V and 4 bases for J; bases not matched to a gene: 15. CDR1 and CDR2 from the germline V gene are DFQATT and SNEGSKA (reference sequence). CDR3 length equals 17 residues. CDR3: CSARRPLGSGASDTQYF. In DNA, the CDR3 is TGCAGTGCTAGGCGGCCCCTGGGTAGCGGGGCCTCAGATACGCAGTATTTT.

This chain links TRBV27 with TRBJ2-7; 10 bases agree with TRBD2. CDR1 MNHEY and CDR2 SMNVEV come from the germline V gene (reference sequence). The CDR3 consists of 14 residues. Losses at the gene ends were 6 bases for V and 4 bases for J; bases not matched to a gene: 6. The CDR3 nucleotides are TGTGCCAGCAGAGTAGCGGGGGGCCGGTACGAGCAGTACTTC. Amino acid sequence: CASRVAGGRYEQYF.

The V call is TRBV20-1, the J call TRBJ1-1; D unclear. The V end was cut by 6 bases, the J end by 3 bases, with 14 bases between. Germline V gene lookup returns CDR1 DFQATT and CDR2 SNEGSKA (reference sequence). The CDR3 contains 13 residues. Here the CDR3 reads CSADPPGYTEAFF. Here the CDR3 DNA reads TGCAGTGCGGACCCCCCCGGTTACACTGAAGCTTTCTTT.

The chain carries TRBV20-1 and TRBJ1-6; D call uncertain. Trimming took off 5 bases at V and 6 bases at J, with 11 bases between the two ends. Germline-derived CDR1 and CDR2 are DFQATT and SNEGSKA (reference sequence). This CDR3 contains 13 residues. DNA of the CDR3: TGCAGTGCTTCCGAGGTGGCTAATTCACCCCTCCACTTT. This codes for CSASEVANSPLHF.

The rearrangement joins TRBV11-2 to TRBJ2-7; maybe TRBD2 (6 bases). CDR3 length equals 15 residues. Trimming pared 7 bases from V and 0 bases from J, leaving 16 bases between. CDR1 is SGHAT, CDR2 FQNNGV, per germline. CDR3 coding DNA: TGTGCCAGCACCCCCGGGGGTTCGAGCTCCTACGAGCAGTACTTC. This encodes CASTPGGSSSYEQYF.

J is TRBJ1-2 and V is TRBV30; no firm D call. This CDR3 region has 13 residues. V was shortened by 0 bases and J by 8 bases, with 13 bases between the two germline ends. Germline lookup yields CDR1 GTSNPN and CDR2 SVGIG (reference sequence). CDR3 coding DNA: TGTGCCTGGAGTGTACAAACGGACCCGGGCTACACCTTC. It specifies CAWSVQTDPGYTF.

The chain is built from TRBV18 and TRBJ2-7, with D possibly being TRBD2 (6 bases). The length of the CDR3 is 14 residues. The germline V and J ends were trimmed by 2 bases and 1 base, with 9 bases remaining between them. Germline CDR1 KGHSH, CDR2 LQKENI. CDR3: CASSPMEGSYEQYF. For the CDR3, the DNA is TGTGCCAGCTCACCAATGGAGGGGTCCTACGAGCAGTACTTC.

The rearrangement joins TRBV5-1 to TRBJ1-1, with no clear D. This CDR3 comprises 17 residues. Trimming stripped 0 bases from V and 5 bases from J, with 20 bases between. Looked up from germline, CDR1 is SGHRS and CDR2 is YFSETQ. CDR3: CASSLVPGLERGTEAFF. DNA of the CDR3: TGCGCCAGCAGCTTGGTCCCCGGACTGGAACGGGGTACTGAAGCTTTCTTT.

The V call is TRBV7-3, the J call TRBJ2-1, with D tentatively TRBD2 (5 bases). V was trimmed by 5 bases and J by 8 bases, leaving 22 bases between them. This CDR3 is 16 amino acids long. In germline, CDR1 is SGHTA, CDR2 FQGTGA. CDR3 sequence (DNA): TGTGCCAGCAGCCATTCGAGGGTCTCGCGTTTTGATGAGCAGTTCTTC. Its protein product is CASSHSRVSRFDEQFF.

V gene TRBV19 combines with J gene TRBJ2-3; 13 bases are shared with TRBD2. The CDR3 consists of 18 residues. Trimming took 7 bases from V and 2 from J; bases not matched to a gene: 12. Germline values: CDR1 LNHDA, CDR2 SQIVND (reference sequence). Written as DNA, the CDR3 is TGTGCCAGTACAAGGGGACTAGCGGGGACACCTACCACAGATACGCAGTATTTT. Translation gives CASTRGLAGTPTTDTQYF. The full variable domain, its missing parts supplied by reference TRBV19 and TRBJ2-3, is DGGITQSPKYLFRKEGQNVTLSCEQNLNHDAMYWYRQDPGQGLRLIYYSQIVNDFQKGDIAEGYSVSREKKESFPLTVTSAQKNPTAFYLCASTRGLAGTPTTDTQYFGPGTRLTVL.

This chain uses TRBV28 with TRBJ2-6, with D uncertain. Germline values: CDR1 MDHEN, CDR2 SYDVKM. The CDR3 runs 17 residues. The V end lost 4 bases, the J end lost 0 bases, and 13 bases lay between the germline ends. CDR3 region: CASSSLDVRSGANVLTF. CDR3 DNA: TGTGCCAGCAGTTCGCTGGACGTTCGCTCTGGGGCCAACGTCCTGACTTTC.

The V gene is TRBV7-9, the J gene TRBJ2-7; possibly TRBD1 for D (6 bases). Germline-derived CDR1 and CDR2 are SEHNR and FQNEAQ (reference sequence). V lost 5 bases and J lost 6, with 11 bases in between. This CDR3 has 12 amino acids. The CDR3 region has the DNA TGTGCCAGCAGCGAGGACAGCACCGAGCAGTACTTC. Translation gives CASSEDSTEQYF.

The rearrangement joins TRBV30 to TRBJ1-2; perhaps TRBD1 as D (6 bases). Germline V gene sequence: CDR1 GTSNPN, CDR2 SVGIG (reference sequence). The CDR3 loop spans 13 amino acids. Between the trimmed V and J ends, which lost 3 bases and 8 bases, there was a span of 16 bases. The CDR3 sequence: CAWSITGIDGYTF. CDR3 nucleotides: TGTGCCTGGAGCATCACAGGGATAGACGGCTACACCTTC. The whole variable domain, filled in from reference TRBV30 and TRBJ1-2, reads SQTIHQWPATLVQPVGSPLSLECTVEGTSNPNLYWYRQAAGRGLQLLFYSVGIGQISSEVPQNLSASRPQDRQFILSSKKLLLSDSGFYLCAWSITGIDGYTFGSGTRLTVV.

This clonotype was seen more than once but under ten times. V usage is TRBV9 and J usage is TRBJ1-1; D perhaps matches TRBD1 (5 bases). Trimming removed 3 bases from V and 5 bases from J, with 8 bases in between. Germline CDR1 is SGDLS and CDR2 is YYNGEE. The CDR3 has 12 amino acids. CDR3 in amino acids: CASSGGGTEAFF. In DNA, the CDR3 is TGTGCCAGCAGCGGGGGGGGTACTGAAGCTTTCTTT.

The genes are TRBV30 and TRBJ2-3; D possibly corresponds to TRBD2 (6 bases). Germline V gene sequence: CDR1 GTSNPN, CDR2 SVGIG (reference sequence). This CDR3 has 16 residues. V was shortened by 0 bases and J by 0 bases, with 13 bases between the two germline ends. The CDR3 region is CAWSVLSGLSTDTQYF. In DNA, the CDR3 is TGTGCCTGGAGTGTTCTCAGCGGGCTAAGCACAGATACGCAGTATTTT.

The rearrangement joins TRBV6-5 to TRBJ1-5; TRBD1 matches at 9 bases. With V trimmed by 0 bases and J by 6 bases, 3 bases remained unmatched. Germline V CDR1 and CDR2: MNHEY, SVGAGI. The CDR3 is made up of 15 amino acids. The chain's CDR3 is CASSYSGTGLQPQHF. The CDR3 nucleotides read TGTGCCAGCAGTTACTCGGGGACAGGGCTTCAGCCCCAGCATTTT.

This clonotype occurred once. The J gene is TRBJ1-1, the V gene TRBV27; D is uncertain. The V gene lost 4 bases and the J gene lost 3 bases, with 9 bases spanning the gap. The CDR3 is made up of 13 amino acids. Germline V lookup: CDR1 MNHEY, CDR2 SMNVEV (reference sequence). For the CDR3, the DNA is TGTGCCAGCAGTTCGGCACGGGACACTGAAGCTTTCTTT. Translated, it gives CASSSARDTEAFF.

CDR3 sequence reads: CAWSVQGVNWGYTF. Here the CDR3 DNA reads TGTGCCTGGAGTGTACAGGGGGTGAATTGGGGCTACACCTTC. The chain employs TRBV30 and TRBJ1-2; 8 bases match TRBD1. Germline lookup yields CDR1 GTSNPN and CDR2 SVGIG (reference sequence). The CDR3 is made up of 14 amino acids. The V gene end was trimmed by 0 bases and the J gene end by 8 bases; junction bases not matched to a gene: 8.

V gene TRBV15 combines with J gene TRBJ1-2; 7 nucleotides line up with TRBD1. V lost 3 bases to trimming and J lost 5 bases; unmatched junction nucleotides: 6. The CDR3 sequence is 14 residues long. Germline CDR1 is LNHNV and CDR2 is YYDKDF (reference sequence). The CDR3 protein is CATSSYRGEYGYTF. CDR3 coding DNA: TGTGCCACCAGCAGCTACAGGGGAGAGTATGGCTACACCTTC.

The rearrangement links TRBV11-2 to TRBJ2-7; D is unresolved. Germline loops: CDR1 SGHAT, CDR2 FQNNGV. The V gene lost 2 bases and the J gene lost 1 base, with 6 bases spanning the gap. CDR3 size: 13 residues. CDR3 in amino acids: CASSLTDSYEQYF. For the CDR3, the DNA is TGTGCCAGCAGCTTAACGGATTCCTACGAGCAGTACTTC. Supplemented by reference TRBV11-2 and TRBJ2-7, the full variable domain reads EAGVAQSPRYKIIEKRQSVAFWCNPISGHATLYWYQQILGQGPKLLIQFQNNGVVDDSQLPKDRFSAERLKGVDSTLKIQPAKLEDSAVYLCASSLTDSYEQYFGPGTRLTVT.